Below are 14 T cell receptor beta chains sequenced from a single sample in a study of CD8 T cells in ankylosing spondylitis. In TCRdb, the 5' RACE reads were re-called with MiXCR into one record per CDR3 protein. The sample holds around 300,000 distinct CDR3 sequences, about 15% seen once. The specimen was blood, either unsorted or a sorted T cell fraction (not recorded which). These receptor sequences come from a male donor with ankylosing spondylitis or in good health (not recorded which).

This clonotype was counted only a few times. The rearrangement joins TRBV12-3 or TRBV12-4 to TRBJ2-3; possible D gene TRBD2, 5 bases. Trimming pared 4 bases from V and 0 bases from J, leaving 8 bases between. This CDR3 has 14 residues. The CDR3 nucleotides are TGTGCCAGCAGTTCCGGGGAAAGCACAGATACGCAGTATTTT. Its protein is CASSSGESTDTQYF.

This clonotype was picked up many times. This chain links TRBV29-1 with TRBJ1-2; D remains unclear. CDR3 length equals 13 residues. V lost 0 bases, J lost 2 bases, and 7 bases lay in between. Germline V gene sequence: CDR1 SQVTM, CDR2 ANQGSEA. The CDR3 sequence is CSVEDRGNYGYTF. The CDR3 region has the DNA TGCAGCGTTGAAGATCGCGGGAACTATGGCTACACCTTC.

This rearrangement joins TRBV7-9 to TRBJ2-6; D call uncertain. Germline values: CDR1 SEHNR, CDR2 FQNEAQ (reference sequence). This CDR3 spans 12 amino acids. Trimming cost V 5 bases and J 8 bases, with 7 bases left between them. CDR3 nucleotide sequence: TGTGCCAGCAGCCTTTCGACCAACGTCCTGACTTTC. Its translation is CASSLSTNVLTF.

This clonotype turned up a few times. The CDR3 bases are TGTGCCAGCAGTGAGAGGGGGCGGACAGATACGCAGTATTTT. Translation gives CASSERGRTDTQYF. J is TRBJ2-3 and V is TRBV6-1; 7 bases line up with TRBD1. CDR1 is MNHNS and CDR2 is SASEGT in the germline V gene. This CDR3 is built from 14 residues. V was clipped by 3 bases and J by 3 bases; unmatched bases: 3.

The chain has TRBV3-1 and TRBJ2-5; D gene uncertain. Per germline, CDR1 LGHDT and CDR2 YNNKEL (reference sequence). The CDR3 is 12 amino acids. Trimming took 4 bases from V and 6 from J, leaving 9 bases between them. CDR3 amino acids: CASSPSGKTQYF. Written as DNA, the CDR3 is TGTGCCAGCAGCCCAAGTGGAAAGACCCAGTACTTC.

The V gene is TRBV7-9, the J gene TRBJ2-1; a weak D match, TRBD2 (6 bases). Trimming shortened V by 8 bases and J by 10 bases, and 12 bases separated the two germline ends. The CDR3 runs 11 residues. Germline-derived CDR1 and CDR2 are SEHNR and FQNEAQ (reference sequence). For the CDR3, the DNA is TGTGCCAGCGAAGGGAGGATCGAGCAGTTCTTC. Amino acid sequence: CASEGRIEQFF. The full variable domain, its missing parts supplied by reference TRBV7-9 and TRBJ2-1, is DTGVSQNPRHKITKRGQNVTFRCDPISEHNRLYWYRQTLGQGPEFLTYFQNEAQLEKSRLLSDRFSAERPKGSFSTLEIQRTEQGDSAMYLCASEGRIEQFFGPGTRLTVL.

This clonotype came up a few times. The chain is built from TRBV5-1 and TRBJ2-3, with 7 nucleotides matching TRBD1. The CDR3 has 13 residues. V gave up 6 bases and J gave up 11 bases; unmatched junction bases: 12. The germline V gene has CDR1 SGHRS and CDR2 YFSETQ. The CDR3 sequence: CASTRTGGDWQYF. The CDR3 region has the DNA TGCGCCAGCACCCGGACAGGCGGCGACTGGCAGTATTTT.

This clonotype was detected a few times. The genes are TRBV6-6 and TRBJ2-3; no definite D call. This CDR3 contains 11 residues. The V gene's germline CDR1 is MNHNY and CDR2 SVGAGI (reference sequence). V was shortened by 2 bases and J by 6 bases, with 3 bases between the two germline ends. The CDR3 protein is CASSYVDTQYF. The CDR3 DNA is TGTGCCAGCAGTTACGTCGATACGCAGTATTTT.

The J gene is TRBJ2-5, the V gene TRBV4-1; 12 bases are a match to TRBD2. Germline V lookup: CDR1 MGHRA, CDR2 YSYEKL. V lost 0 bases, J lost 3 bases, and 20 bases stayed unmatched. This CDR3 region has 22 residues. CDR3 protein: CASSQDFRLVSGRTSGKETQYF. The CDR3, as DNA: TGCGCCAGCAGCCAAGACTTTCGTCTGGTTTCGGGAAGGACTAGCGGGAAAGAGACCCAGTACTTC.

Written as DNA, the CDR3 is TGTGCCAGCAGCGAACTTCCGAGCGGGAGGGCCGGGAATGAGCAGTTCTTC. Its protein product is CASSELPSGRAGNEQFF. This chain connects TRBV12-3 or TRBV12-4 to TRBJ2-1; 10 nucleotides match TRBD2. This CDR3 region has 17 residues. Germline trimming cut 6 bases from V and 7 bases from J; bases unmatched to any gene: 15.

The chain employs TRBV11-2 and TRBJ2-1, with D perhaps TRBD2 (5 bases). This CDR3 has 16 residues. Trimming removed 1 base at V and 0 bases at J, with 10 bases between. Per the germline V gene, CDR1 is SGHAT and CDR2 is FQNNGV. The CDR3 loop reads CASSLALGLSYNEQFF. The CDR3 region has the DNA TGTGCCAGCAGCTTAGCTCTAGGACTCTCCTACAATGAGCAGTTCTTC.

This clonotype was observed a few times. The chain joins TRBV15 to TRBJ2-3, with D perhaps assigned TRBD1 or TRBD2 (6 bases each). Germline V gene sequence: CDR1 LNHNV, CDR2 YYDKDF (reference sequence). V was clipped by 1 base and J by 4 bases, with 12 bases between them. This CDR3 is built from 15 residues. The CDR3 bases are TGTGCCACCAGCAGAGGAGACGGGGGCGCAGATACGCAGTATTTT. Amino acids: CATSRGDGGADTQYF.

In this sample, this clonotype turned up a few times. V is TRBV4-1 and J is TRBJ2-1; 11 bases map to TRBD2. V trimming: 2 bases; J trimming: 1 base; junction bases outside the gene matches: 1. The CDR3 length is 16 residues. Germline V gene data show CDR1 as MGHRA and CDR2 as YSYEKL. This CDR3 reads CASSQTSGRSYNEQFF. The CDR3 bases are TGCGCCAGCAGCCAAACTAGCGGGAGATCCTACAATGAGCAGTTCTTC.

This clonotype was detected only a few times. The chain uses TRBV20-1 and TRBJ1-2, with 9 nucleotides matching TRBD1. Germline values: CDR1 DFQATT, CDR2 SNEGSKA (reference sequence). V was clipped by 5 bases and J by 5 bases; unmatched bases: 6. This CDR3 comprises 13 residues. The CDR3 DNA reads TGCAGTGCTGGGGGACAGGGAGGGTATGGCTACACCTTC. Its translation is CSAGGQGGYGYTF.